This TCR beta chain comes out of a study of shared clonotypes between healthy human individuals. The overall study: Three plates were used per donor for CD4 naive, three for CD4 memory, two for CD8 naive and one for CD8 memory.

Study results and limitations: Clonotypes not shared had lower generation probabilities than those common to all four donors.

Clones were sequenced by immunoSEQ multiplex PCR, and TCRdb holds only the in-frame ones, with some missing. The repertoire includes 2 million to 3 million clones, 93% of them detected once, and approximately 0.36% sits in the top ten. CDR1 SSHAT and CDR2 FNYEAQ come from the germline V gene (reference sequence). The V gene lost 0 bases and the J gene lost 5 bases, with 7 bases spanning the gap. This CDR3 has 13 residues. In this sample, this clone turned up a few times. Its antigen is unknown. The sequenced sample consisted of naive CD4+ T cells from PBMCs. Documented subset: CD45RA+ positively selected. This chain connects TRBV7-7 to TRBJ1-1; D uncertain. This clonotype originated in a man younger than 35 in good health. Some clones in this sample may be carry-over from other donors' samples. The chain's CDR3 is CASSLALGTEAFF. The CDR3 region has the DNA TGTGCCAGCAGCTTAGCCCTCGGGACTGAAGCTTTCTTT.